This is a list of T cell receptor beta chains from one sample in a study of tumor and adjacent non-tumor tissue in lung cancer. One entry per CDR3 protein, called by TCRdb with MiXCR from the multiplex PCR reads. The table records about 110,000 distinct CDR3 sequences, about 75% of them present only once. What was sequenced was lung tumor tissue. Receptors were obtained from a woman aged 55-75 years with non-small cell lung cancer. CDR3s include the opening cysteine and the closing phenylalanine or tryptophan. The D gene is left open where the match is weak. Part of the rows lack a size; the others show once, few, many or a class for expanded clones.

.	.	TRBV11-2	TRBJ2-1	CASRKTGTAVSEQFF	TGTGCCAGCAGGAAAACCGGGACGGCCGTGAGCGAGCAGTTCTTC
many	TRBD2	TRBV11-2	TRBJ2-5	CASSLVAGASETQYF	TGTGCCAGCAGCTTAGTAGCGGGAGCCTCGGAGACCCAGTACTTC
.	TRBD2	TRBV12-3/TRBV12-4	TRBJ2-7	CASSLERGLVSFEQYF	TGTGCCAGCAGTTTAGAGCGGGGTCTAGTGTCCTTCGAGCAGTACTTC
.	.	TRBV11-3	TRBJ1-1	CASQVQDVNTEVFF	TGTGCTAGCCAGGTCCAGGACGTGAACACTGAAGTTTTCTTT
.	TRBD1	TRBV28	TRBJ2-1	CASSNGTGGDGQSF	TGTGCCAGCAGCAACGGGACAGGGGGCGATGGGCAGTCCTTC
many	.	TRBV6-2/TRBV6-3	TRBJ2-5	CASSYSMKTQYF	TGTGCCAGCAGTTACTCGATGAAGACCCAGTACTTC
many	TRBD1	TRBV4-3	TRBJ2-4	CASSPQGVGKNIQYF	TGCGCCAGCAGCCCACAGGGGGTCGGCAAAAACATTCAGTACTTC
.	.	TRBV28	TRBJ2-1	CASTTREGDEETQFF	TGTGCCAGCACAACCCGAGAGGGGGACGAAGAGACCCAGTTCTTC
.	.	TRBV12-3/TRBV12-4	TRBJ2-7	CATLEGGSYGQYF	TGTGCCACCCTTGAGGGGGGATCCTACGGGCAGTACTTC
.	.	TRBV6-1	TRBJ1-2	CASSGDTNYGYTF	TGTGCCAGCAGTGGAGACACGAACTATGGCTACACCTTC
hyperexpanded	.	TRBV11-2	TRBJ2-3	CASSATGTATDTQYF	TGTGCCAGCAGCGCCACCGGGACGGCCACAGATACGCAGTATTTT
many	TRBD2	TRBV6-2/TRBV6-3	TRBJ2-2	CASSFSLAENTGELFF	TGTGCCAGCAGTTTTTCACTAGCGGAGAACACCGGGGAGCTGTTTTTT
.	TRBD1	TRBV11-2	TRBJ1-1	CANSLGSGGRNTEAFF	TGTGCCAACAGCTTAGGCTCAGGGGGTAGGAACACCGAAGCCTTCTTT
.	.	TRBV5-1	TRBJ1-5	CARQRSKPQHF	TGCGCCCGCCAAAGATCTAAGCCCCAGCATTTT
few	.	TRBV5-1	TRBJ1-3	CASSVGEGPGNTIYF	TGCGCCAGCAGCGTGGGTGAGGGGCCTGGAAACACCATATATTTT
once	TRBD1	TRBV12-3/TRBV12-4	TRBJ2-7	CPSRERTGTSYEHYF	TGTCCCAGCAGGGAGAGGACAGGGACGTCCTACGAGCATTACTTC
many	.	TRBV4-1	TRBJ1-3	CASSQGTDRGNTIYF	TGCGCCAGCAGCCAAGGGACGGATAGAGGAAACACCATATATTTT
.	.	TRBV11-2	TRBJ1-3	CASSLELNTIYF	TGTGCCAGCAGCTTAGAACTGAACACCATATATTTT
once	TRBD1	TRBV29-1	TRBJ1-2	CSMYPTGGKHGYTF	TGCAGCATGTATCCGACAGGGGGAAAGCATGGCTACACCTTC
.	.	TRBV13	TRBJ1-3	CTSSLYRTSGSTVYF	TGTACCAGCAGCTTGTACAGGACCTCTGGAAGCACCGTATATTTT
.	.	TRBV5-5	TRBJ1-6	CASSSGGSDNSPLHF	TGTGCCAGCAGCTCGGGGGGGTCGGATAATTCACCCCTCCACTTT
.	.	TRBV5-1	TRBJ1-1	CANSLAGNTDAFF	TGCGCCAACAGCTTGGCCGGGAACACTGATGCCTTCTTT
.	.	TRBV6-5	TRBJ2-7	CASSYYNGVYYEQYF	TGTGCCAGCAGTTACTATAACGGGGTTTACTATGAGCAGTACTTC
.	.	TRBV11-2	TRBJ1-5	CTSSLDQAGSQPQHF	TGTACCAGCAGCTTAGATCAAGCAGGTAGTCAGCCCCAGCATTTT
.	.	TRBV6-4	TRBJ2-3	CASSRSFGAGSADTQYF	TGTGCCAGCAGTCGGTCCTTTGGGGCTGGTTCGGCAGATACGCAGTATTTT
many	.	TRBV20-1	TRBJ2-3	CSAWDRAEGDTQYF	TGCAGTGCTTGGGACAGAGCGGAGGGAGATACGCAGTATTTT
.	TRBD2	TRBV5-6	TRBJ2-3	CVSSSPLTGGPNTHYF	TGTGTCAGCAGCAGTCCTCTAACGGGGGGGCCGAATACGCATTATTTT
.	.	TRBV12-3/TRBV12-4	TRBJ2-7	CAGRYRQGNSYEQYF	TGTGCCGGCAGATACAGACAAGGGAACTCCTACGAGCAGTACTTC
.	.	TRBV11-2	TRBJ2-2	CASSLILAAQTGELFF	TGTGCCAGTAGCTTAATATTGGCGGCGCAGACCGGGGAGCTGTTTTTT
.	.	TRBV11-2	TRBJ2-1	CASSLDRLGKHFF	TGTGCCAGCAGCTTAGATCGTTTGGGAAAGCACTTCTTC
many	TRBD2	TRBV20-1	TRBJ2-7	CSARDSRTSGSYEQYF	TGCAGTGCTAGAGATTCCCGGACTAGCGGCTCCTACGAGCAGTACTTC
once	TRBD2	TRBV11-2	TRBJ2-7	CASGLLAGGNYYEQNF	TGTGCCAGCGGCCTTCTAGCGGGGGGGAATTATTACGAGCAGAACTTC
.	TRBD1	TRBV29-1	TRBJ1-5	CSAGDSRDGQPQHF	TGCAGCGCCGGGGACAGTAGGGACGGGCAGCCCCAGCATTTT
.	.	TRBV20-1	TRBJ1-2	CTTTPTYYGYTF	TGCACTACTACTCCCACTTACTATGGCTACACCTTC
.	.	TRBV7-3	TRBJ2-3	CASSLQGGYADTQYF	TGTGCCAGCAGCCTACAGGGAGGGTATGCAGATACGCAGTATTTT